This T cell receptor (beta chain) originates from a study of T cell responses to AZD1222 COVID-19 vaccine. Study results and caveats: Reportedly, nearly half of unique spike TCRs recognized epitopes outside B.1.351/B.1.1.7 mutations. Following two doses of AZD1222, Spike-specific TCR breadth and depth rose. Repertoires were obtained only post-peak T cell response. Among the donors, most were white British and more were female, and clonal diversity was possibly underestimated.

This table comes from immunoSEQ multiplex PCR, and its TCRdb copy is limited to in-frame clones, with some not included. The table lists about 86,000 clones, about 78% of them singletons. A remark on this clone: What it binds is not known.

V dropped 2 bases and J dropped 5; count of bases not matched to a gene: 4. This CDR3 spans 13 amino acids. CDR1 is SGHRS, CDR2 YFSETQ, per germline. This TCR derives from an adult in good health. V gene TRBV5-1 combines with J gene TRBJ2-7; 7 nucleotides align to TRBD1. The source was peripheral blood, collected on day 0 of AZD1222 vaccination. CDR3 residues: CASSFPQGDEQYF. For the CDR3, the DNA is TGCGCCAGCAGCTTTCCCCAGGGGGACGAGCAGTACTTC. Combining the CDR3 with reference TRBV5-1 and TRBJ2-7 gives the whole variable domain KAGVTQTPRYLIKTRGQQVTLSCSPISGHRSVSWYQQTPGQGLQFLFEYFSETQRNKGNFPGRFSGRQFSNSRSEMNVSTLELGDSALYLCASSFPQGDEQYFGPGTRLTVT.